These 5 T cell receptor beta chains came from one sample sequenced in a study of Graves' ophthalmopathy and Graves' hyperthyroidism. The study amplified TCR beta CDR3 regions using RNA transcripts. HTBI primers served in a first-round RT-PCR, which a second-round multiplex PCR followed. One entry per CDR3 protein results from TCRdb running MiXCR on the multiplex PCR reads. Of a few hundred thousand distinct CDR3 sequences detected, approximately 37% appear once; the ten largest clones hold approximately 4.1%. The sample comprised peripheral blood or thyroid tissue (not recorded which). These receptors were collected from an adult man with Graves' hyperthyroidism.

The V gene is TRBV29-1, the J gene TRBJ2-7; TRBD1 matches 10 bases. Germline CDR1 and CDR2: SQVTM and ANQGSEA. The CDR3 runs to 12 residues. V lost 7 bases to trimming and J lost 6 bases; unmatched junction nucleotides: 6. The CDR3 reads CSAETGGGEQYF. Written as DNA, the CDR3 is TGCAGCGCCGAGACAGGGGGCGGCGAGCAGTACTTC.

This clonotype is a singleton in its sample. The rearrangement joins TRBV12-3 or TRBV12-4 to TRBJ1-2; the match to TRBD1 covers 11 bases. J lost 6 bases, V lost 6 bases, and 3 bases had no gene match. The CDR3 totals 13 residues. The CDR3 spells CASSGQGANGYTF. Here the CDR3 DNA reads TGTGCCAGCAGCGGACAGGGGGCGAATGGCTACACCTTC.

This clonotype was found a few times. Given the absence of the conserved phenylalanine or tryptophan at the CDR3 end, a read error is likely. It is unclear where the CDR3 begins or ends on the DNA, so no DNA is shown, and the CDR3 is as TCRdb lists it. The V and J genes are TRBV7-9 and TRBJ2-7; TRBD2 is the table's D call and was not checked against the DNA. The CDR3 sequence runs 9 residues, both termini included. Germline values: CDR1 SEHNR, CDR2 FQNEAQ (reference sequence). The CDR3 loop is CASSVGLAG.

This clonotype was observed once. The junction does not match germline at one end; this may be a read error. This chain links TRBV19 with TRBJ1-2, with D possibly being TRBD1 (6 bases). The CDR3 spans 15 residues. Germline assignment: CDR1 LNHDA and CDR2 SQIVND (reference sequence). The CDR3 protein is CASTIPGQSFYGYAF. DNA for the CDR3: TGTGCCAGTACAATACCGGGACAAAGCTTCTATGGCTACGCCTTC. Looking up the rest from reference TRBV19 and TRBJ1-2 gives the full variable domain: DGGITQSPKYLFRKEGQNVTLSCEQNLNHDAMYWYRQDPGQGLRLIYYSQIVNDFQKGDIAEGYSVSREKKESFPLTVTSAQKNPTAFYLCASTIPGQSFYGYAFGSGTRLTVV.

This clonotype was picked up a small number of times. The genes are TRBV2 and TRBJ2-5; 10 nucleotides align to TRBD2. This CDR3 is 15 amino acids long. Germline values: CDR1 SNHLY, CDR2 FYNNEI. V trimming: 4 bases; J trimming: 4 bases; junction bases outside the gene matches: 6. The chain's CDR3 is CASSGLAGAGETQYF. The CDR3 DNA sequence: TGTGCCAGCAGTGGTCTAGCGGGAGCTGGAGAGACCCAGTACTTC.